Following are 21 T cell receptor beta chains from one sample sequenced in a study of blood T cell dynamics during melanoma immunotherapy. The time point denotes: week 3, after first cycle of checkpoint inhibitor. Generated by immunoSEQ multiplex PCR, the TCRdb table keeps only in-frame clones and is missing some. The sample carries around 6,700 clones, about 85% recorded once. This material consisted of blood, taken from a patient treated with checkpoint blockade. These TCRs come from a human donor with melanoma. Some clones in this sample may be carry-over from other donors' samples.

The chain carries TRBV2 and TRBJ2-7; unclear D gene. V was trimmed by 5 bases and J by 0 bases, leaving 11 bases between them. The germline V gene encodes CDR1 SNHLY and CDR2 FYNNEI. This CDR3 is 14 amino acids long. CDR3 sequence reads: CASSQDRSSYEQYF. CDR3 DNA sequence: TGTGCCAGCAGTCAGGATAGAAGCTCCTACGAGCAGTACTTC. The entire variable domain, with the rest obtained from reference TRBV2 and TRBJ2-7, is as follows: EPEVTQTPSHQVTQMGQEVILRCVPISNHLYFYWYRQILGQKVEFLVSFYNNEISEKSEIFDDQFSVERPDGSNFTLKIRSTKLEDSAMYFCASSQDRSSYEQYFGPGTRLTVT.

The V call is TRBV5-4, the J call TRBJ2-3; D may match TRBD1 or TRBD2 (6 bases each). The CDR3 runs 14 residues. Germline values: CDR1 SGHNT, CDR2 YYREEE (reference sequence). V was cut by 7 bases and J by 6 bases, with 18 bases left in between. CDR3 region: CASEARGVLDTQYF. The CDR3 nucleotides read TGTGCCAGCGAGGCTAGGGGGGTCCTTGATACGCAGTATTTT.

The V and J genes are TRBV10-3 and TRBJ1-2, with 9 positions matching TRBD1. CDR3 length equals 16 residues. The germline V gene encodes CDR1 ENHRY and CDR2 SYGVKD. J gave up 3 bases and V 6 bases, and 11 bases lay outside the gene matches. In nucleotides, the CDR3 is TGTGCCATCAGCCACTTGGGACAGGGAGAAGACTATGGCTACACCTTC. It translates to CAISHLGQGEDYGYTF.

The chain joins TRBV28 to TRBJ1-5; the D is unclear. The CDR3 consists of 16 residues. Germline loops: CDR1 MDHEN, CDR2 SYDVKM. With 3 bases removed from V and 0 bases from J, the gap between germline ends came to 12 bases. CDR3 residues: CASSFSGRDSNQPQHF. CDR3 in DNA: TGTGCCAGCAGTTTTTCGGGCCGTGATAGCAATCAGCCCCAGCATTTT.

This chain connects TRBV11-3 to TRBJ2-1; TRBD1 agrees at 9 bases. From germline, CDR1 is SGHNT and CDR2 YENEEA. The CDR3 contains 16 residues. V shed 3 bases and J 4 bases; nucleotides not matched to a gene: 7. CDR3 region: CASSLGDRGVYNEQFF. The CDR3 DNA reads as TGTGCCAGCAGCTTGGGAGACAGGGGGGTTTACAATGAGCAGTTCTTC.

The rearrangement uses TRBV5-1 and TRBJ2-2, with TRBD1 matching over 9 bases. The CDR3 is 17 amino acids. Germline V gene lookup returns CDR1 SGHRS and CDR2 YFSETQ. V lost 2 bases and J lost 3; bases outside the gene matches: 8. The CDR3 is CASSLIGTGIDTGELFF. As DNA, the CDR3 is TGCGCCAGCAGCTTAATAGGGACAGGGATCGACACCGGGGAGCTGTTTTTT.

The V call is TRBV18, the J call TRBJ1-5, with no clear D. This CDR3 is built from 15 residues. Trimming stripped 3 bases from V and 1 base from J, with 10 bases between. Germline V gives CDR1 KGHSH, CDR2 LQKENI. CDR3 DNA sequence: TGTGCCAGCTCACCGAGTGTTGGAAGCAATCAGCCCCAGCATTTT. Translation gives CASSPSVGSNQPQHF.

J is TRBJ2-5 and V is TRBV28, with 7 bases identical to TRBD2. The junction had 9 bases not matched to a gene; V was cut back by 3 bases and J by 5 bases. This CDR3 contains 15 residues. CDR1 and CDR2 from the germline V gene are MDHEN and SYDVKM. Here the CDR3 DNA reads TGTGCCAGCAGTTTGCTAGGGAGGGCCTGGGAGACCCAGTACTTC. As protein: CASSLLGRAWETQYF.

This clone was seen a handful of times. The chain links TRBV7-8 to TRBJ2-1; a weak D match, TRBD2 (6 bases). The germline V gene encodes CDR1 SGHVS and CDR2 FQNEAQ. Trimming pared 5 bases from V and 8 bases from J, leaving 16 bases between. There are 14 residues in the CDR3. CDR3 DNA sequence: TGTGCCAGCAGCCCATCGGGACTTCGGGATGAGCAGTTCTTC. It codes for CASSPSGLRDEQFF.

The V and J genes are TRBV6-4 and TRBJ1-2; the D gene is possibly TRBD1 (5 bases). V was trimmed by 6 bases and J by 4 bases, leaving 9 bases between them. Germline CDR1 is MRHNA and CDR2 is SNTAGT. The CDR3 has 12 residues. The CDR3 nucleotides read TGTGCCAGCAGATTAGACAGCTATGGCTACACCTTC. Encoded protein: CASRLDSYGYTF.

This clone is a singleton in its sample. Other nucleotide sequences in the sample specify the same CDR3. The CDR3 DNA sequence: TGTGCCAGCAGTTTGGGCGGGAACACTGAAGCTTTCTTT. Its protein is CASSLGGNTEAFF. The chain uses TRBV27 and TRBJ1-1; D gene ambiguous. Trimming stripped 3 bases from V and 1 base from J, with 6 bases between. Germline loops: CDR1 MNHEY, CDR2 SMNVEV (reference sequence). The CDR3 runs to 13 residues.

The chain couples TRBV11-2 to TRBJ2-5; 8 bases agree with TRBD2. The CDR3 is 15 amino acids. J lost 8 bases, V lost 5 bases, and 13 bases had no gene match. In germline, CDR1 is SGHAT, CDR2 FQNNGV. CDR3 DNA sequence: TGTGCCAGCAGCCCCCCTCGGGTGCGGGGGGTAACCCAGTACTTC. This sequence encodes CASSPPRVRGVTQYF.

This clone was observed a handful of times. The rearrangement uses TRBV7-3 and TRBJ2-5; D possibly corresponds to TRBD1 (6 bases). Per germline, CDR1 SGHTA and CDR2 FQGTGA. Trimming left V 5 bases short and J 2 bases short, with 9 bases between. This CDR3 is 13 amino acids long. In nucleotides, the CDR3 is TGTGCCAGCAGCCCACAGGGACAAGAGACCCAGTACTTC. Its protein product is CASSPQGQETQYF.

The J gene is TRBJ1-1, the V gene TRBV9; D unclear. Trimming shortened V by 4 bases and J by 3 bases, and 10 bases separated the two germline ends. This CDR3 is 13 amino acids long. Germline loops: CDR1 SGDLS, CDR2 YYNGEE. CDR3 in DNA: TGTGCCAGCAGCATGTTTTTGGACACTGAAGCTTTCTTT. Its translation: CASSMFLDTEAFF.

The table lists this clone with a few counts. J is TRBJ1-1 and V is TRBV4-2; perhaps TRBD1 as D (6 bases). Germline V gene lookup returns CDR1 LGHNA and CDR2 YNFKEQ. The length of the CDR3 is 15 residues. The germline V and J ends were trimmed by 0 bases and 10 bases, with 18 bases remaining between them. The CDR3 coding sequence is TGTGCCAGCAGCCAAGATCTTGCAGGGGCGAGAGGAGCTTTCTTT. It specifies CASSQDLAGARGAFF.

The chain employs TRBV7-6 and TRBJ2-7, with 11 bases fitting TRBD2. V dropped 4 bases and J dropped 4; count of bases not matched to a gene: 6. Germline CDR1 is SGHVS and CDR2 is FNYEAQ. The CDR3 extends over 15 amino acids. The CDR3 DNA is TGTGCCAGCAGCTCACTAGCGGGAGTTACTTACGAGCAGTACTTC. It is translated as CASSSLAGVTYEQYF. Drawing the rest from reference TRBV7-6 and TRBJ2-7, the complete variable domain is GAGVSQSPRYKVTKRGQDVALRCDPISGHVSLYWYRQALGQGPEFLTYFNYEAQQDKSGLPNDRFSAERPEGSISTLTIQRTEQRDSAMYRCASSSLAGVTYEQYFGPGTRLTVT.

This chain uses TRBV6-1 with TRBJ2-6, with 7 bases aligning to TRBD1. J lost 2 bases, V lost 2 bases, and 0 bases had no gene match. CDR3 length equals 15 residues. Germline V gene sequence: CDR1 MNHNS, CDR2 SASEGT. The CDR3 sequence is CASSEQGAGANVLTF. In nucleotides, the CDR3 is TGTGCCAGCAGTGAACAGGGGGCTGGGGCCAACGTCCTGACTTTC.

The chain is built from TRBV7-2 and TRBJ1-1, with unresolved D. There are 14 residues in the CDR3. Germline V gene lookup returns CDR1 SGHTA and CDR2 FQGNSA. Trimming pared 3 bases from V and 0 bases from J, leaving 8 bases between. Here the CDR3 reads CASSFVGLNTEAFF. The CDR3 nucleotides read TGTGCCAGCAGCTTTGTGGGATTGAACACTGAAGCTTTCTTT. The full variable domain, in which reference TRBV7-2 and TRBJ1-1 provide the parts outside the CDR3, is GAGVSQSPSNKVTEKGKDVELRCDPISGHTALYWYRQSLGQGLEFLIYFQGNSAPDKSGLPSDRFSAERTGGSVSTLTIQRTQQEDSAVYLCASSFVGLNTEAFFGQGTRLTVV.

The chain recombines TRBV25-1 with TRBJ1-4, with a tentative D call TRBD1 (5 bases). The germline gives CDR1 MGHDK, CDR2 SYGVNS. V was clipped by 5 bases and J by 5 bases, with 12 bases between them. The CDR3 loop spans 14 amino acids. The CDR3 loop reads CASSRDSGNEKLFF. The CDR3 DNA follows: TGTGCCAGCAGTAGAGACTCAGGGAATGAAAAACTGTTTTTT.

The rearrangement joins TRBV2 to TRBJ2-3; TRBD1 aligns across 8 bases. Trimming cost V 3 bases and J 2 bases; bases outside gene matches: 7. Germline V gives CDR1 SNHLY, CDR2 FYNNEI. The CDR3 spans 16 residues. The CDR3 bases are TGTGCCAGCAGTGATTTTCGGACAGGGCCCACAGATACGCAGTATTTT. It yields the protein CASSDFRTGPTDTQYF.

The J gene is TRBJ2-2, the V gene TRBV10-3; 7 bases agree with TRBD1. The germline gives CDR1 ENHRY, CDR2 SYGVKD. The J segment lost 6 bases and the V segment lost 9 bases, leaving 1 base of the junction unmatched. CDR3 length equals 11 residues. Here the CDR3 DNA reads TGTGCCATGCAGGGGGCCGGGGAGCTGTTTTTT. It yields the protein CAMQGAGELFF.